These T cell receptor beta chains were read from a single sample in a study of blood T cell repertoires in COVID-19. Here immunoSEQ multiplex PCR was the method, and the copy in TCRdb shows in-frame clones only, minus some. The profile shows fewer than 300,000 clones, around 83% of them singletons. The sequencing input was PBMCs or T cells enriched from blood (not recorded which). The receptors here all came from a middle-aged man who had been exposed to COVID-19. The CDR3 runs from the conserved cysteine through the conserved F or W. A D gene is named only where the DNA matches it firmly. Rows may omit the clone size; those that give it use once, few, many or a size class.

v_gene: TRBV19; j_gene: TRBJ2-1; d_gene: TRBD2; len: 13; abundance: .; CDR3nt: TGTGCCAGTAGTACTAGCGGCTACAATGAGCAGTTCTTC; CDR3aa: CASSTSGYNEQFF
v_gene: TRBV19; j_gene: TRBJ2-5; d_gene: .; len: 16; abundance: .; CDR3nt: TGTGCCAGTAGTACCCAAGCGGGCTCAAGACAAGAGACCCAGTACTTC; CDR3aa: CASSTQAGSRQETQYF
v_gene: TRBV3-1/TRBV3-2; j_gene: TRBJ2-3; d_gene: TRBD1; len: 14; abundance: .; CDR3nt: TGTGCCAGCAGCCGAAGACAGGGGGTAGATACGCAGTATTTT; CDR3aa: CASSRRQGVDTQYF
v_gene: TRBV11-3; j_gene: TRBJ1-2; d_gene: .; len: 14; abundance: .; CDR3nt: TGTGCCAGCAGCTTAGACGGGGGTATGAATGGCTACACCTTC; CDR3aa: CASSLDGGMNGYTF
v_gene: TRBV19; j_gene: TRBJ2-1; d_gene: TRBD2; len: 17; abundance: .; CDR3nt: TGTGCCAGTACCATAGACAGGACTAGCGGGAGGGCCAATGAGCAGTTCTTC; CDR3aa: CASTIDRTSGRANEQFF
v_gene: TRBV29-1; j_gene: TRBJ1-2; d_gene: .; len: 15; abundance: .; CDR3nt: TGCAGCGTTGCCCCCCAGCCAGGGGTGAACTATGGCTACACCTTC; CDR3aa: CSVAPQPGVNYGYTF
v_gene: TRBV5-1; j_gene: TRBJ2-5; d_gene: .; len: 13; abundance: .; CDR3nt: TGCGCCAGCAGCTTGGAACTCGGAGAGACCCAGTACTTC; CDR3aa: CASSLELGETQYF
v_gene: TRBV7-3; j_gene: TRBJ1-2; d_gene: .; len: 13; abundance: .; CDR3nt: TGTGCCAGCAGCTCGGGGTGGGGAGGCGGCTACACCTTC; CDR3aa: CASSSGWGGGYTF
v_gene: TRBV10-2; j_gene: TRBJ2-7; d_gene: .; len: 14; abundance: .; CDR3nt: TGCGCCAGCAGTCTCGTGGACACCTCCGGCGAGCAGTACTTC; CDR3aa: CASSLVDTSGEQYF
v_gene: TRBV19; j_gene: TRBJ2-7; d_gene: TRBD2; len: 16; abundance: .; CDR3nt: TGTGCCAGTAGTATTGGGGCTAGCGGGAGTCGGTACGAGCAGTACTTC; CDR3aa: CASSIGASGSRYEQYF
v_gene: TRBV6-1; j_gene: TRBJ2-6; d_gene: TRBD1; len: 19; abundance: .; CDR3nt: TGTGCCAGCAGTGAACGGGGACAGGGGCGTAGCTCTGGGGCCAACGTCCTGACTTTC; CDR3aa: CASSERGQGRSSGANVLTF
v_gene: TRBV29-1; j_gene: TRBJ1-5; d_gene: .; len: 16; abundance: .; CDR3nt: TGCAGCGTTGTCCCAGACGGAACGGGGGGCAATCAGCCCCAGCATTTT; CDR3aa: CSVVPDGTGGNQPQHF
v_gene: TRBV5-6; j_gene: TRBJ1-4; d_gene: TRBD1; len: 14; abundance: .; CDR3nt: TGTGCCAGCAGCTTCTTAGGGGGCAGGGAAAAACTGTTTTTT; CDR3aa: CASSFLGGREKLFF
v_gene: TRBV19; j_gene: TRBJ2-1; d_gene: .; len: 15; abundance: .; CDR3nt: TGTGCCAGTAATGAGAGGGGGAGAAGCGCGAATGAGCAGTTCTTC; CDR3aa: CASNERGRSANEQFF
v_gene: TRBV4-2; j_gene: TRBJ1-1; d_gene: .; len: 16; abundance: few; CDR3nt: TGTGCCAGCAGCCTAAACAGGGCGGGGGTTAACACTGAAGCTTTCTTT; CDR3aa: CASSLNRAGVNTEAFF
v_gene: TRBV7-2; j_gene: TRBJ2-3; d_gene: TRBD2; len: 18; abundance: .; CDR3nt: TGTGCCAGCAGCTTAGTATTGGCTAGCGGGAGCTCCACAGATACGCAGTATTTT; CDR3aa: CASSLVLASGSSTDTQYF
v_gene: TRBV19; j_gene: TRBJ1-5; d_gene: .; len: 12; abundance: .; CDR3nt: TGTGCCATAGGACATCAGACCCAGCCCCAGCATTTT; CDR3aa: CAIGHQTQPQHF
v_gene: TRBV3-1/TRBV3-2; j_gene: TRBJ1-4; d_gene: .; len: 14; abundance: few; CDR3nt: TGTGCCAGCAGCCAAGAGGCATCATATGAAAAACTGTTTTTT; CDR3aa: CASSQEASYEKLFF
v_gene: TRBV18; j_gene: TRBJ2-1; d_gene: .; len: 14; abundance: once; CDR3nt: TGTGCCAGCTCACCAGCCCCACAGGCGGTTGAGCAGTTCTTC; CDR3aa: CASSPAPQAVEQFF
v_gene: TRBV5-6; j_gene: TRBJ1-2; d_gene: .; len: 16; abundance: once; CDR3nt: TGTGCCAGCAGCGACTTGAGGGGCGCGGGGGGCTATGGCTACACCTTC; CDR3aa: CASSDLRGAGGYGYTF
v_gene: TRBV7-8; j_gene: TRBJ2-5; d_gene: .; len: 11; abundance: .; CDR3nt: TGTGCCAGCAGCCTCAGTGAGACCCAGTACTTC; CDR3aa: CASSLSETQYF
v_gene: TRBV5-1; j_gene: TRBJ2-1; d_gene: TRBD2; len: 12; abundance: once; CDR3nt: TGCGCCAGCAGTGAGCGGGAGGTTGAGCAGTTCTTC; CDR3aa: CASSEREVEQFF
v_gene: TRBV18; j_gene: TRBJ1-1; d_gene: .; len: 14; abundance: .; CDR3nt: TGTGCCAGCTCACCGCTGGGGGAGGGCACTGAAGCTTTCTTT; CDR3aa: CASSPLGEGTEAFF
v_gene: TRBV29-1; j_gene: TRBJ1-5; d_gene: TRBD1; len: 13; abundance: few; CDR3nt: TGCAGCGTTGCCGGGACAGGGGCCCAGCCCCAGCATTTT; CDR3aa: CSVAGTGAQPQHF
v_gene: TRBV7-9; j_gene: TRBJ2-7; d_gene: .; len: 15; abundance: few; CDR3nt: TGTGCCAGCAGCCCTAACCTCCGAGAATTCCACGAGCAGTACTTC; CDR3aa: CASSPNLREFHEQYF
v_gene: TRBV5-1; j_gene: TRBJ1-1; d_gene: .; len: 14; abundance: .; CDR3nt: TGCGCCAGCAGCTTGACCCCAGGGGACACTGAAGCTTTCTTT; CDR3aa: CASSLTPGDTEAFF
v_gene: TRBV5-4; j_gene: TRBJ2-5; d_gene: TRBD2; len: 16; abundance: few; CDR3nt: TGTGCCAGCAGCGCTGCGGGAACGGGAGGTCAGGAGACCCAGTACTTC; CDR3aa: CASSAAGTGGQETQYF
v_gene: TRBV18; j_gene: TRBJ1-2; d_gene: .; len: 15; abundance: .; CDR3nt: TGTGCCAGCTCACCATTGGACACGGGTCCATATGGCTACACCTTC; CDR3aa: CASSPLDTGPYGYTF
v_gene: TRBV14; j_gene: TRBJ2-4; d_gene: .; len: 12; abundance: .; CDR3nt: TGTGCCAGCAGCAGCGGGTCCGCCATTCAGTACTTC; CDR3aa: CASSSGSAIQYF
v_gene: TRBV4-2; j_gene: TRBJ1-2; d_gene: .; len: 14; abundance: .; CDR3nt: TGTGCCAGCAGCCAAGACTCCGGTAAACCGGGCTACACCTTC; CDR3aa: CASSQDSGKPGYTF
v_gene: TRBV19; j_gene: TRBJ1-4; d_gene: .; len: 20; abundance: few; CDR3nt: TGTGCCAGTAGGCATGGGCGGCCGGATCGGGAAGGGTTCTCTAATGAAAAACTGTTTTTT; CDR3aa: CASRHGRPDREGFSNEKLFF
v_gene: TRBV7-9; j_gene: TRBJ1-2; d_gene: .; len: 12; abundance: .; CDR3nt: TGTGCCAGCAGCTTAGGACAGGACAGCTACACCTTC; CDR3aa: CASSLGQDSYTF
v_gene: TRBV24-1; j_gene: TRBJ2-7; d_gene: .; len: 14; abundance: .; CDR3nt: TGTGCCACCAGTGATACCGGTCGGGGTGGCGAGCAGTACTTC; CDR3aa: CATSDTGRGGEQYF
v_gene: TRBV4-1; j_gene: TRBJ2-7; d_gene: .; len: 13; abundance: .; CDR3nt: TGCGCCAGCAGCTTAGGGGGGGAGAACGAGCAGTACTTC; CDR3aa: CASSLGGENEQYF
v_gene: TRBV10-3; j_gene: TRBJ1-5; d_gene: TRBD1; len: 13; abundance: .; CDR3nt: TGTGCCATTAAACAGGGGGCAGTGGAGCCCCAGCATTTT; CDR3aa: CAIKQGAVEPQHF
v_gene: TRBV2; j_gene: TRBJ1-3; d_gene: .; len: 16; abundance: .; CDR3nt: TGTGCCAGCAGTGGGGTGGGAGGTCTCTCTGGAAACACCATATATTTT; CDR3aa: CASSGVGGLSGNTIYF
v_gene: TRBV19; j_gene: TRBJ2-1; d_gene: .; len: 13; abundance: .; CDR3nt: TGTGCCAGTGCCTCGCTTGGGGCTCTCGGGCAGTTCTTC; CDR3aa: CASASLGALGQFF
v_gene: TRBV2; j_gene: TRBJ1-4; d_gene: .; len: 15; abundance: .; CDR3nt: TGTGCCAGCAGTGTTGAGGGAGCCAGTGGTGAAAAACTGTTTTTT; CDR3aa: CASSVEGASGEKLFF
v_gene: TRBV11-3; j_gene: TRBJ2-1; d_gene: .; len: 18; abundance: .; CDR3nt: TGTGCCAGCAGCTTAGAAGGGGCAGGGTCTGGGTCCTACAATGAGCAGTTCTTC; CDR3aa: CASSLEGAGSGSYNEQFF
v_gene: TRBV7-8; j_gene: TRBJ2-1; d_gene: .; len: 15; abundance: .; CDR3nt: TGTGCCAGCACTAACCCGAGGGGGTCCTACAATGAGCAGTTCTTC; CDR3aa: CASTNPRGSYNEQFF
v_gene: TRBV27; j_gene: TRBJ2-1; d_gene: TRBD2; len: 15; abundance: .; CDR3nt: TGTGCCAGCAGCTTAATAGCGGGATTAAACAATGAGCAGTTCTTC; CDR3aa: CASSLIAGLNNEQFF
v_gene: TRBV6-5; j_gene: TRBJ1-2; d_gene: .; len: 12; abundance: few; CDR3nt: TGTGCCAACCAACCTTTGGAGAGTGGCTACACCTTC; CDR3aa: CANQPLESGYTF
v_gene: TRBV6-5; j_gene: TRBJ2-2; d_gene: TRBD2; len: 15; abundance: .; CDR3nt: TGTGCCAGCAGCGCGAGCGGGAGAGGGACCGGGGAGCTGTTTTTT; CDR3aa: CASSASGRGTGELFF
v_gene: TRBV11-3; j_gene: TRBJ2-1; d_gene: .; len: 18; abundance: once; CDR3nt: TGTGCCAGCAGCTTTTGGTTGTCCAGAGGAGGGATAGACAATGAGCAGTTCTTC; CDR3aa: CASSFWLSRGGIDNEQFF
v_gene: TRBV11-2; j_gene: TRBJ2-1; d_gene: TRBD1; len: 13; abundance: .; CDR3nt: TGTGCCAGCAGCTCGGGACAGGGGCGCTGGCAGTTCTTC; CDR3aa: CASSSGQGRWQFF
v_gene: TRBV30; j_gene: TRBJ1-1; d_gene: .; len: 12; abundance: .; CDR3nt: TGTGCCTGGAGGTCGTTTCGGGCTGAAGCTTTCTTT; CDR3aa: CAWRSFRAEAFF
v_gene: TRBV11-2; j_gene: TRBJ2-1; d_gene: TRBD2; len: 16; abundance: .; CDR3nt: TGTGCCAGCAGTTCCTACAGCGGGAGGGTTTCCAATGAGCAGTTCTTC; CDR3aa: CASSSYSGRVSNEQFF
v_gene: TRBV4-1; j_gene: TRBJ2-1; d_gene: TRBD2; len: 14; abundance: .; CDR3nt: TGCGCCAGCAGCCAAGAGGTAGCGGGAGGCGAGCAGTTCTTC; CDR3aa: CASSQEVAGGEQFF
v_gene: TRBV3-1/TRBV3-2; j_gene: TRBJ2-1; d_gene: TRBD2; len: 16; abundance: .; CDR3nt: TGTGCCAGCAGCCAAGAGGGACTAGCGGGGTACAATGAGCAGTTCTTC; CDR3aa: CASSQEGLAGYNEQFF
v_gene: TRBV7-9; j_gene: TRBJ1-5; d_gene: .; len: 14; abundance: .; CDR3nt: TGTGCCAGCAGCTTAGGGTCAGTCAATCAGCCCCAGCATTTT; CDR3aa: CASSLGSVNQPQHF
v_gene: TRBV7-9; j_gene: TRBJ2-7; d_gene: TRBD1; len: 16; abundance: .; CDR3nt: TGTGCCAGCAGCTCCACTCGACAGGGTGGTCCCTACGAGCAGTACTTC; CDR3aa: CASSSTRQGGPYEQYF
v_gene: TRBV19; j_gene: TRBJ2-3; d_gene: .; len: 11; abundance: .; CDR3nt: TGTGCCTCCTCCCTTGCGGATACGCAGTATTTT; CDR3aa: CASSLADTQYF
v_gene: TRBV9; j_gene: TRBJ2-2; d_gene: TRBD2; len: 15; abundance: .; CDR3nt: TGTGCCAGCAGCGTATCCGGGAGGGGGACCGGGGAGCTGTTTTTT; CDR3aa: CASSVSGRGTGELFF
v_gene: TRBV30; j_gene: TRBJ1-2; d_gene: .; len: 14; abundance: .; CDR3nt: TGTGCCTGGAGTGTACAGGGAGTAGCCTATGGCTACACCTTC; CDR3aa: CAWSVQGVAYGYTF
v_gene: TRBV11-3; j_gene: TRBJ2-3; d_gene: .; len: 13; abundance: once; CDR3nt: TGTGCCAGCAGCTTAGAGTCTATAGATACGCAGTATTTT; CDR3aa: CASSLESIDTQYF
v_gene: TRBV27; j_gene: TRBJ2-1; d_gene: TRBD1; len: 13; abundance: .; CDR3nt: TGTGCCAGCAGCCAGGGGGCGCGCAATGAGCAGTTCTTC; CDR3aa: CASSQGARNEQFF
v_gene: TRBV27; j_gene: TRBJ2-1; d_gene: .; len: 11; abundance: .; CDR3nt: TGTGCCAGCAGTACTCAGAGGAAGCAGTTCTTC; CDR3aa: CASSTQRKQFF
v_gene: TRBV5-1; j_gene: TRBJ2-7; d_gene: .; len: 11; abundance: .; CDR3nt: TGCGCCAGCACGGAGGGATACGAGCAGTACTTC; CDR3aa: CASTEGYEQYF
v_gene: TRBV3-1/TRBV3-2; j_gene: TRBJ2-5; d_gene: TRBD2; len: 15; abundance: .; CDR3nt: TGTGCCAGCAGCCAGACTAGCGGGAGGGGGGAGACCCAGTACTTC; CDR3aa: CASSQTSGRGETQYF